This T cell receptor beta chain was identified in a study of T cell changes during pregnancy in multiple sclerosis (dated by TCRdb to between 2018 and 2021). For context, the study as a whole: In women with multiple sclerosis, the researchers looked at how the T cell repertoire shifted as pregnancy progressed.

Preparation of the library involved the immunoSEQ multiplex PCR assay. TCRdb stores this immuneACCESS table with in-frame sequences only. Part of the clones is absent; in the studies checked, under half of the shortfall reflects unresolved V genes, and no reason is known for the rest. The sample table lists tens of thousands of clones, roughly 91% of them with a count of one. The ten most abundant clones make up about 1.6% of the sample. As to this clone: The antigen this receptor binds is unknown. Base qualities are not recorded, but no much larger clone differs from it by a single base.

Sample: peripheral blood, taken after pregnancy. The TCR originated in a female donor in good health, enrolled as a control in a pregnancy study.

The DNA is as follows: TGTGCCAGCAGCCCCCAGGGGAGCGGGGGCTACAATGAGCAGTTCTTC. It is translated as CASSPQGSGGYNEQFF. The rearranged chain carries TRBV7-9 and TRBJ2-1, with 8 bases in between that match TRBD2. Taken from the germline V gene (reference sequence), the CDR1 and CDR2 loops are SEHNR and FQNEAQ. The CDR3 sequence holds 16 residues, the cysteine and phenylalanine included. Only the CDR3 DNA stays, 48 bases, in frame from base 1. V ends up 5 bases short and J 3 bases short, with an unmatched junction base count of 9.